This TCR beta chain was recovered during a study of T-cell reconstitution after alpha-beta-depleted transplantation in children. General study results and limits: After one year, T-cell counts and TCRbeta diversity mostly came from new T cells. Reportedly, roughly two months post-transplant, alpha-beta T cells arose from several hundred expanded graft clones.

The CDR3 sequence is 10 residues long. Per germline, CDR1 DFQATT and CDR2 SNEGSKA (reference sequence). Deletions cut 5 bases from V and 8 bases from J, with 9 bases between. This clonotype was seen a single time. Its cognate antigen is unknown. This could be a read error, since a much larger clone is one nucleotide away. As it was prepared, the TCRbeta library received unique molecular identifiers. In TCRdb, the PCR reads were re-called with MiXCR into one record per CDR3 protein. The sample lists approximately 300,000 distinct CDR3 sequences, 11% occurring once. The sequence was collected from a male patient aged 2 to 9 who had a stem cell transplant for chronic granulomatous disease, so the T cells may come from the graft donor. The input for sequencing was peripheral blood, taken 180 days after TCRalphabeta/CD19-depleted stem cell transplant. The genes are TRBV20-1 and TRBJ2-5; D possibly corresponds to TRBD2 (5 bases). This CDR3 reads CSAYGNTQYF. The CDR3 region has the DNA TGCAGTGCTTACGGGAATACCCAGTACTTC.